The rows below give T cell receptor beta chains drawn from one sample of a study of blood T cell repertoires in COVID-19. Sequencing used immunoSEQ multiplex PCR; TCRdb keeps in-frame clones, though not all of them. The sample records roughly 290,000 clones, 85% to 90% being singletons. Sequences were obtained from peripheral blood. The receptors come from a young man with acute or convalescent COVID-19. Both conserved end residues are part of each CDR3. Fields, in order: clone size, J gene, V gene, D gene, CDR3 protein, CDR3 DNA. A D gene is named only where the DNA matches it firmly. Expanded clones are given a class, and other clones once, few, many or no size at all.

abundance: NA; j_gene: TRBJ1-1; v_gene: TRBV30; d_gene: NA; CDR3aa: CAWSVMRVAFF; CDR3nt: TGTGCCTGGAGTGTAATGCGTGTAGCTTTCTTT
abundance: NA; j_gene: TRBJ2-7; v_gene: TRBV29-1; d_gene: TRBD1; CDR3aa: CSVDRGRHEQYF; CDR3nt: TGCAGCGTTGACAGGGGGCGACACGAGCAGTACTTC
abundance: NA; j_gene: TRBJ1-1; v_gene: TRBV9; d_gene: NA; CDR3aa: CASSVAPLNTEAFF; CDR3nt: TGTGCCAGCAGCGTAGCTCCTCTGAACACTGAAGCTTTCTTT
abundance: NA; j_gene: TRBJ1-6; v_gene: TRBV19; d_gene: TRBD1; CDR3aa: CASSTRQGTSPLHF; CDR3nt: TGTGCCAGTAGTACCCGACAGGGAACTTCACCCCTCCACTTT
abundance: NA; j_gene: TRBJ1-5; v_gene: TRBV2; d_gene: TRBD1; CDR3aa: CASSGTASNQPQHF; CDR3nt: TGTGCCAGCAGCGGGACAGCTAGCAATCAGCCCCAGCATTTT
abundance: NA; j_gene: TRBJ1-3; v_gene: TRBV19; d_gene: TRBD1; CDR3aa: CASTMGQGRGNTIYF; CDR3nt: TGTGCCAGTACGATGGGACAGGGAAGGGGGAACACCATATATTTT
abundance: NA; j_gene: TRBJ2-7; v_gene: TRBV4-1; d_gene: NA; CDR3aa: CASSQMENYEQYF; CDR3nt: TGCGCCAGCAGCCAAATGGAGAACTACGAGCAGTACTTC
abundance: NA; j_gene: TRBJ2-7; v_gene: TRBV5-6; d_gene: NA; CDR3aa: CASSFTTGRGEQYF; CDR3nt: TGTGCCAGCAGCTTTACGACAGGGCGGGGCGAGCAGTACTTC
abundance: NA; j_gene: TRBJ2-5; v_gene: TRBV19; d_gene: TRBD2; CDR3aa: CASSPRAAGARETQYF; CDR3nt: TGTGCCAGTAGTCCCAGGGCTGCGGGAGCAAGAGAGACCCAGTACTTC
abundance: few; j_gene: TRBJ2-3; v_gene: TRBV28; d_gene: NA; CDR3aa: CASRLGTSTDTQYF; CDR3nt: TGTGCCAGCAGACTCGGGACTAGCACAGATACGCAGTATTTT
abundance: NA; j_gene: TRBJ2-3; v_gene: TRBV5-1; d_gene: TRBD1; CDR3aa: CASGQGGRADTQYF; CDR3nt: TGCGCCAGCGGACAAGGGGGCCGGGCAGATACGCAGTATTTT
abundance: NA; j_gene: TRBJ2-2; v_gene: TRBV2; d_gene: TRBD2; CDR3aa: CARRLAGETGELFF; CDR3nt: TGTGCCAGAAGACTAGCGGGAGAAACCGGGGAGCTGTTTTTT
abundance: NA; j_gene: TRBJ1-4; v_gene: TRBV30; d_gene: NA; CDR3aa: CAWSVSRGSNEKLFF; CDR3nt: TGTGCCTGGAGTGTCAGCCGGGGTTCTAATGAAAAACTGTTTTTT
abundance: NA; j_gene: TRBJ2-5; v_gene: TRBV3-1/TRBV3-2; d_gene: TRBD2; CDR3aa: CASSSTSGEPGTQYF; CDR3nt: TGTGCCAGCTCCTCGACTAGCGGGGAACCCGGGACCCAGTACTTC
abundance: NA; j_gene: TRBJ2-3; v_gene: TRBV16; d_gene: TRBD2; CDR3aa: CASRSQRGATDTQYF; CDR3nt: TGTGCCAGCAGATCGCAGCGGGGGGCCACAGATACGCAGTATTTT
abundance: NA; j_gene: TRBJ1-3; v_gene: TRBV28; d_gene: NA; CDR3aa: CASRLPQASGNTIYF; CDR3nt: TGTGCCAGCAGATTACCTCAGGCGTCCGGAAACACCATATATTTT
abundance: once; j_gene: TRBJ1-5; v_gene: TRBV7-9; d_gene: TRBD1; CDR3aa: CASSPTRTGIRNQPQHF; CDR3nt: TGTGCCAGCAGCCCGACAAGGACAGGGATTCGCAATCAGCCCCAGCATTTT
abundance: NA; j_gene: TRBJ1-1; v_gene: TRBV13; d_gene: NA; CDR3aa: CASSTGEGNAFF; CDR3nt: TGTGCCAGCAGCACCGGGGAGGGGAATGCTTTCTTT
abundance: NA; j_gene: TRBJ2-1; v_gene: TRBV4-1; d_gene: TRBD2; CDR3aa: CASSQVGAGLAVNEQFF; CDR3nt: TGCGCCAGCAGCCAAGTTGGGGCGGGACTAGCGGTCAATGAGCAGTTCTTC
abundance: NA; j_gene: TRBJ1-6; v_gene: TRBV9; d_gene: TRBD1; CDR3aa: CASSAGQGGNSPLHF; CDR3nt: TGTGCCAGCAGCGCGGGACAGGGAGGGAATTCACCCCTCCACTTT
abundance: NA; j_gene: TRBJ2-3; v_gene: TRBV2; d_gene: NA; CDR3aa: CASSEAWQGTQYF; CDR3nt: TGTGCCAGCAGTGAAGCCTGGCAGGGTACGCAGTATTTT
abundance: NA; j_gene: TRBJ2-5; v_gene: TRBV10-2; d_gene: NA; CDR3aa: CASSEEASLGETQYF; CDR3nt: TGCGCCAGCAGTGAGGAGGCCAGCCTCGGTGAGACCCAGTACTTC
abundance: NA; j_gene: TRBJ1-2; v_gene: TRBV19; d_gene: NA; CDR3aa: CASSIGTLNYGYTF; CDR3nt: TGTGCCAGTAGTATCGGGACATTGAACTATGGCTACACCTTC
abundance: NA; j_gene: TRBJ1-5; v_gene: TRBV4-1; d_gene: NA; CDR3aa: CASSQSGNQPQHF; CDR3nt: TGCGCCAGCAGCCAGTCCGGGAATCAGCCCCAGCATTTT
abundance: once; j_gene: TRBJ1-2; v_gene: TRBV28; d_gene: TRBD1; CDR3aa: CASTPDRASGYTF; CDR3nt: TGTGCCAGCACCCCGGACAGGGCGTCCGGCTACACCTTC
abundance: NA; j_gene: TRBJ2-3; v_gene: TRBV28; d_gene: TRBD2; CDR3aa: CASSLETSGMDF; CDR3nt: TGTGCCAGCAGTTTAGAGACTAGCGGGATGGATTTT
abundance: few; j_gene: TRBJ1-1; v_gene: TRBV19; d_gene: NA; CDR3aa: CASSHRGNTEAFF; CDR3nt: TGTGCCAGTAGTCACCGCGGGAACACTGAAGCTTTCTTT
abundance: NA; j_gene: TRBJ1-2; v_gene: TRBV4-2; d_gene: TRBD1; CDR3aa: CASSQDPGTGDGYTF; CDR3nt: TGTGCCAGCAGCCAGGATCCCGGGACAGGGGATGGCTACACCTTC
abundance: NA; j_gene: TRBJ2-2; v_gene: TRBV9; d_gene: TRBD1; CDR3aa: CASSGPGQRNTGELFF; CDR3nt: TGTGCCAGCAGCGGGCCGGGACAGAGGAACACCGGGGAGCTGTTTTTT
abundance: NA; j_gene: TRBJ1-2; v_gene: TRBV5-1; d_gene: TRBD1; CDR3aa: CASSFGGTGRLYGYTF; CDR3nt: TGCGCCAGCAGCTTTGGGGGGACAGGGCGCCTATATGGCTACACCTTC
abundance: few; j_gene: TRBJ2-2; v_gene: TRBV11-2; d_gene: NA; CDR3aa: CASSRRVLATNTGELFF; CDR3nt: TGTGCCAGCAGTCGGCGGGTCCTCGCTACGAACACCGGGGAGCTGTTTTTT
abundance: NA; j_gene: TRBJ2-7; v_gene: TRBV6-1; d_gene: NA; CDR3aa: CASSEMPGETYEQYF; CDR3nt: TGTGCCAGCAGTGAAATGCCAGGGGAAACCTACGAGCAGTACTTC
abundance: NA; j_gene: TRBJ2-6; v_gene: TRBV14; d_gene: NA; CDR3aa: CASSQRPGTRISGANVLTF; CDR3nt: TGTGCCAGCAGCCAACGTCCCGGGACAAGAATCTCTGGGGCCAACGTCCTGACTTTC
abundance: NA; j_gene: TRBJ2-6; v_gene: TRBV5-1; d_gene: NA; CDR3aa: CASSLQVTSGANVLTF; CDR3nt: TGCGCCAGCAGCTTACAGGTAACCTCTGGGGCCAACGTCCTGACTTTC
abundance: NA; j_gene: TRBJ1-5; v_gene: TRBV30; d_gene: TRBD1; CDR3aa: CAWIWGTGVQPQHF; CDR3nt: TGTGCCTGGATCTGGGGGACAGGGGTCCAGCCCCAGCATTTT
abundance: NA; j_gene: TRBJ2-7; v_gene: TRBV27; d_gene: NA; CDR3aa: CASSDDPTGAYEQYF; CDR3nt: TGTGCCAGCAGTGACGATCCCACAGGAGCCTACGAGCAGTACTTC
abundance: NA; j_gene: TRBJ1-1; v_gene: TRBV6-5; d_gene: NA; CDR3aa: CASRKQANTEAFF; CDR3nt: TGTGCCAGCAGGAAACAGGCGAACACTGAAGCTTTCTTT
abundance: NA; j_gene: TRBJ2-5; v_gene: TRBV9; d_gene: NA; CDR3aa: CASSVGRRNDVETQYF; CDR3nt: TGTGCCAGCAGCGTAGGGCGGAGAAACGACGTCGAGACCCAGTACTTC
abundance: NA; j_gene: TRBJ2-2; v_gene: TRBV3-1/TRBV3-2; d_gene: NA; CDR3aa: CASSQVFRLASNTGELFF; CDR3nt: TGTGCCAGCAGCCAAGTATTTAGGCTAGCGTCGAACACCGGGGAGCTGTTTTTT
abundance: NA; j_gene: TRBJ2-7; v_gene: TRBV7-9; d_gene: TRBD1; CDR3aa: CASSSRQGSEQYF; CDR3nt: TGTGCCAGCAGCTCCAGACAGGGAAGCGAGCAGTACTTC
abundance: NA; j_gene: TRBJ1-5; v_gene: TRBV6-1; d_gene: TRBD1; CDR3aa: CASSEAKSRTGRNQPQHF; CDR3nt: TGTGCCAGCAGTGAAGCGAAGAGCAGGACAGGGCGCAATCAGCCCCAGCATTTT
abundance: NA; j_gene: TRBJ1-6; v_gene: TRBV7-2; d_gene: TRBD1; CDR3aa: CASSGDRERTPLHF; CDR3nt: TGTGCCAGCAGCGGGGACAGGGAAAGAACACCCCTTCACTTT
abundance: NA; j_gene: TRBJ1-5; v_gene: TRBV28; d_gene: TRBD1; CDR3aa: CASILGTGAQPQHF; CDR3nt: TGTGCCAGCATCCTCGGGACAGGGGCTCAGCCCCAGCATTTT
abundance: NA; j_gene: TRBJ2-2; v_gene: TRBV11-2; d_gene: NA; CDR3aa: CASSLLRVNTGELFF; CDR3nt: TGTGCCAGCAGCTTACTCCGGGTGAACACCGGGGAGCTGTTTTTT
abundance: NA; j_gene: TRBJ1-1; v_gene: TRBV5-1; d_gene: NA; CDR3aa: CASSLAQVNTEAFF; CDR3nt: TGCGCCAGCAGCTTGGCACAGGTGAACACTGAAGCTTTCTTT
abundance: NA; j_gene: TRBJ2-1; v_gene: TRBV19; d_gene: NA; CDR3aa: CASSRETGLDNEQFF; CDR3nt: TGTGCCAGTAGTAGAGAAACAGGGCTCGACAATGAGCAGTTCTTC
abundance: NA; j_gene: TRBJ1-3; v_gene: TRBV19; d_gene: TRBD1; CDR3aa: CASIPTGAGPRNTIYF; CDR3nt: TGTGCCAGTATCCCGACAGGGGCAGGGCCGAGAAACACCATATATTTT
abundance: NA; j_gene: TRBJ1-4; v_gene: TRBV7-2; d_gene: NA; CDR3aa: CASSLGRVGEKLFF; CDR3nt: TGTGCCAGCAGCCTAGGGAGGGTTGGGGAAAAACTGTTTTTT
abundance: NA; j_gene: TRBJ2-5; v_gene: TRBV28; d_gene: NA; CDR3aa: CASSRSRETQYF; CDR3nt: TGTGCCAGCAGCCGAAGCAGGGAGACCCAGTACTTC
abundance: NA; j_gene: TRBJ2-5; v_gene: TRBV30; d_gene: NA; CDR3aa: CAWSTGRETQYF; CDR3nt: TGTGCCTGGAGTACGGGGAGGGAGACCCAGTACTTC
abundance: NA; j_gene: TRBJ1-5; v_gene: TRBV28; d_gene: TRBD1; CDR3aa: CASLDRATQHF; CDR3nt: TGTGCCAGCCTCGACAGGGCAACCCAGCATTTT